The next 8 T cell receptor beta chains were all read from a single sample in a study of T cell repertoires in cytomegalovirus infection. TCRdb re-called the reads through MiXCR, storing one row per CDR3 protein. The sample holds approximately 500,000 distinct CDR3 sequences, 16% seen once. The source material was CD8+ T cells from PBMCs. The origin of the receptors is a human donor in good health (CMV status not recorded). Some clones in this sample may be carry-over from other donors' samples.

To note about this clonotype: A much larger clone differs by one base, so this may be a read error. The CDR3 ends on some other residue instead of the conserved phenylalanine or tryptophan, so this is likely a read error. The rearrangement links TRBV7-9 to TRBJ1-2; D is uncertain. The V gene lost 2 bases and the J gene lost 8 bases, with 12 bases spanning the gap. This CDR3 comprises 13 residues. The germline V gene encodes CDR1 SEHNR and CDR2 FQNEAQ (reference sequence). This CDR3 reads CASSLSFEGGYTL. CDR3 coding DNA: TGTGCCAGCAGCTTATCCTTCGAGGGAGGCTACACCTTA.

This clonotype showed up just a few times. J is TRBJ2-5 and V is TRBV11-2; a weak D match, TRBD2 (5 bases). Between the trimmed V and J ends, which lost 5 bases and 9 bases, there was a span of 19 bases. The CDR3 totals 14 residues. Germline CDR1 is SGHAT and CDR2 is FQNNGV. The CDR3 is CASSNNPGGRPQYF. The CDR3, as DNA: TGTGCCAGCAGCAATAACCCTGGAGGACGCCCCCAGTACTTC.

This clonotype came up many times. V gene TRBV7-9 combines with J gene TRBJ2-1, with 8 positions matching TRBD1. This CDR3 comprises 15 residues. The V gene end was trimmed by 0 bases and the J gene end by 6 bases; junction bases not matched to a gene: 4. The germline CDR1 and CDR2 sequences are SEHNR and FQNEAQ (reference sequence). The CDR3 sequence: CASSLAPDRGNEQFF. The DNA for the CDR3 is TGTGCCAGCAGCTTAGCCCCAGACAGGGGCAATGAGCAGTTCTTC.

This clonotype has a count of ten or more. The chain carries TRBV9 and TRBJ2-2, with D possibly being TRBD2 (6 bases). Germline CDR1 and CDR2: SGDLS and YYNGEE. This CDR3 contains 12 residues. Trimming took off 5 bases at V and 5 bases at J, with 7 bases between the two ends. The CDR3 loop reads CASRRGTGELFF. The CDR3 DNA is TGTGCCAGCAGGCGGGGTACCGGGGAGCTGTTTTTT.

This clonotype appeared a few times. The rearrangement uses TRBV19 and TRBJ1-5; TRBD1 agrees at 7 bases. Germline CDR1 LNHDA, CDR2 SQIVND (reference sequence). The trim removed 1 base at V and 6 bases at J, leaving 9 bases unmatched. The length of the CDR3 is 16 residues. The CDR3 sequence is CASSIVKGAGGQPQHF. In DNA form, the CDR3 reads TGTGCCAGTAGTATAGTAAAGGGGGCTGGTGGTCAGCCCCAGCATTTT.

This chain joins TRBV27 and TRBJ2-7; tentative D call: TRBD2 (5 bases). V dropped 3 bases and J dropped 4 bases, with 10 bases sitting between them. The CDR3 covers 13 residues. Germline loops: CDR1 MNHEY, CDR2 SMNVEV (reference sequence). This chain's CDR3 is CASSFLGVYEQYF. The CDR3 DNA is TGTGCCAGCAGTTTCCTGGGAGTGTACGAGCAGTACTTC.

The chain has TRBV29-1 and TRBJ1-4, with D unresolved. CDR1 SQVTM and CDR2 ANQGSEA come from the germline V gene. V dropped 5 bases and J dropped 4 bases, with 14 bases sitting between them. The CDR3 contains 14 residues. The CDR3, as DNA: TGCAGCGTTTTTGGGGAGAAGGATAATGAAAAACTGTTTTTT. Translated: CSVFGEKDNEKLFF.

Note on this clonotype: This may be a read error: a much more frequent sequence differs by one nucleotide. This chain links TRBV24-1 with TRBJ2-1; 11 nucleotides match TRBD2. The CDR3 runs to 17 residues. The germline gives CDR1 KGHDR, CDR2 SFDVKD. V gave up 4 bases and J gave up 3 bases; unmatched junction bases: 7. The CDR3 DNA follows: TGTGCCACCAGTGACCTGACTAGCGGGGTTGGCTACAATGAGCAGTTCTTC. Residues: CATSDLTSGVGYNEQFF.